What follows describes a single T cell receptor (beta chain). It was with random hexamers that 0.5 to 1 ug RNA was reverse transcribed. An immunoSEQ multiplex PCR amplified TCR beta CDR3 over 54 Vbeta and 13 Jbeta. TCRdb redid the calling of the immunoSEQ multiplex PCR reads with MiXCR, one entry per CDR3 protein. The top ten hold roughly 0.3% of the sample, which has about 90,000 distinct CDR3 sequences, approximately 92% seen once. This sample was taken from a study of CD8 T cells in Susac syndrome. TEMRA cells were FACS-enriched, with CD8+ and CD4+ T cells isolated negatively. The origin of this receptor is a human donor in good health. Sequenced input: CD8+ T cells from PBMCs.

This CDR3 reads CSARVRGTGVYEQYF. The DNA of the CDR3 is TGCAGTGCTAGAGTTCGAGGGACAGGGGTCTACGAGCAGTACTTC. The rearrangement joins TRBV20-1 to TRBJ2-7; 10 bases map to TRBD1. The CDR3 consists of 15 residues. After removal of 1 base from V and 3 bases from J, the junction contained 6 bases not matched to a gene. The germline V gene encodes CDR1 DFQATT and CDR2 SNEGSKA (reference sequence).